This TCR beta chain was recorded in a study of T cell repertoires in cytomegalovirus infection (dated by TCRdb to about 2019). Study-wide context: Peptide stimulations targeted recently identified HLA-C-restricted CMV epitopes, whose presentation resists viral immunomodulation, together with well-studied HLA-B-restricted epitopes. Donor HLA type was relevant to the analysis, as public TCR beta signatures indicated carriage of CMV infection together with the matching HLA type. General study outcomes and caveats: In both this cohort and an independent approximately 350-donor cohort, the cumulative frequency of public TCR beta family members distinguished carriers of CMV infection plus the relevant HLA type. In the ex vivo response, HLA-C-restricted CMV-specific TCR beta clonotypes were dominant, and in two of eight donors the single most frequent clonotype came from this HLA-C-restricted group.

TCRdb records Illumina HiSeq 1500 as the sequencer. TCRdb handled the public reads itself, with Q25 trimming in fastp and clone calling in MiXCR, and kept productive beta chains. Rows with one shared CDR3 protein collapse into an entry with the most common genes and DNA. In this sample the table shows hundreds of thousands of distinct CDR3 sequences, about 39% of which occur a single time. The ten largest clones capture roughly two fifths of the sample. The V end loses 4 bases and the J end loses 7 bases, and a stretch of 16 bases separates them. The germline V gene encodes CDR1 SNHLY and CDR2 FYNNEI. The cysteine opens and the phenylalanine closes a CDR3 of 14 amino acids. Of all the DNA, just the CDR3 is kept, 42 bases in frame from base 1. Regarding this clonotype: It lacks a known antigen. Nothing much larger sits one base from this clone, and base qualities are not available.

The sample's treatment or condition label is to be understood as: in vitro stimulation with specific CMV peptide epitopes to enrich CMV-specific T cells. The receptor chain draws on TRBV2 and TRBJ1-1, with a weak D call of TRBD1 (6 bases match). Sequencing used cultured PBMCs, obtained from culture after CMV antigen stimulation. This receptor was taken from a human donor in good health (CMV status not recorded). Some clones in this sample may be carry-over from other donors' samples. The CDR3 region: CASSGRTDLFEAFF. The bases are TGTGCCAGCAGTGGGCGGACAGACCTTTTTGAAGCTTTCTTT.